The rows below give T cell receptor beta chains drawn from one sample of a study of cytomegalovirus exposure and HLA in healthy donors. The data were produced by immunoSEQ multiplex PCR, yet TCRdb's version contains in-frame clones alone and is incomplete. The sample holds 150,000 to 200,000 clones, approximately 86% seen once. Material for sequencing was PBMCs. The receptors come from a woman under 30 in good health and CMV-seronegative. The CDR3 runs from the conserved cysteine through the conserved F or W. Fields, in order: J gene, clone size, CDR3 length, V gene, D gene, CDR3 DNA, CDR3 protein. A D gene is named only where the DNA matches it firmly. Clone size is stated in some rows and not others, as once, few, many or a class when expanded.

J gene: TRBJ1-2
clone size: .
CDR3 length: 14
V gene: TRBV7-8
D gene: .
CDR3 DNA: TGTGCCAGCAGCGCGGCGATTTCTAACTATGGCTACACCTTC
CDR3 protein: CASSAAISNYGYTF

J gene: TRBJ1-4
clone size: once
CDR3 length: 16
V gene: TRBV5-1
D gene: TRBD1
CDR3 DNA: TGCGCCAGCAGCTGGGACAGGGAGGTGTCTAATGAAAAACTGTTTTTT
CDR3 protein: CASSWDREVSNEKLFF

J gene: TRBJ2-7
clone size: .
CDR3 length: 12
V gene: TRBV7-6
D gene: .
CDR3 DNA: TGTGCCAGCAGCTTAGAAGGGGGTGAGCAGTACTTC
CDR3 protein: CASSLEGGEQYF

J gene: TRBJ2-7
clone size: once
CDR3 length: 15
V gene: TRBV7-9
D gene: TRBD1
CDR3 DNA: TGTGCCAGCAGCGCGGGACAGGGGGCCATTTACGAGCAGTACTTC
CDR3 protein: CASSAGQGAIYEQYF

J gene: TRBJ2-7
clone size: .
CDR3 length: 16
V gene: TRBV7-8
D gene: TRBD2
CDR3 DNA: TGTGCCAGCAGCTTGCGGACTAGCGGGGGGTTTGGGGAGCAGTACTTC
CDR3 protein: CASSLRTSGGFGEQYF

J gene: TRBJ1-5
clone size: .
CDR3 length: 14
V gene: TRBV6-5
D gene: TRBD1
CDR3 DNA: TGTGCCAGCAGTCCGGGACAGATCAATCAGCCCCAGCATTTT
CDR3 protein: CASSPGQINQPQHF

J gene: TRBJ2-6
clone size: .
CDR3 length: 15
V gene: TRBV5-4
D gene: .
CDR3 DNA: TGTGCCAGCAGCTTGGACGGGACTGGGGCCAACGTCCTGACTTTC
CDR3 protein: CASSLDGTGANVLTF

J gene: TRBJ1-3
clone size: .
CDR3 length: 18
V gene: TRBV5-1
D gene: TRBD1
CDR3 DNA: TGCGCCAGCAGCGGATTGACACCGACATCAGGGGGTGGAAACACCATATATTTT
CDR3 protein: CASSGLTPTSGGGNTIYF

J gene: TRBJ2-1
clone size: .
CDR3 length: 11
V gene: TRBV20-1
D gene: TRBD2
CDR3 DNA: TGCAGTGCGCCCACTAGCGGTGAGCAGTTCTTC
CDR3 protein: CSAPTSGEQFF

J gene: TRBJ1-5
clone size: .
CDR3 length: 15
V gene: TRBV19
D gene: .
CDR3 DNA: TGTGCCAGTAGTATACTGAGGGGGGGAGTCGAGCCCCAGCATTTT
CDR3 protein: CASSILRGGVEPQHF

J gene: TRBJ2-4
clone size: few
CDR3 length: 15
V gene: TRBV19
D gene: .
CDR3 DNA: TGTGCCAGTAGTACGCACTCCTCCACGGGAAACATTCAGTACTTC
CDR3 protein: CASSTHSSTGNIQYF

J gene: TRBJ1-2
clone size: .
CDR3 length: 13
V gene: TRBV6-4
D gene: .
CDR3 DNA: TGTACCCCCGGAGGTGGGGCTAACTATGGCTACACCTTC
CDR3 protein: CTPGGGANYGYTF

J gene: TRBJ1-2
clone size: .
CDR3 length: 13
V gene: TRBV29-1
D gene: .
CDR3 DNA: TGCAGCGTCCCCACGCCGGGACAAGATGGCTACACCTTC
CDR3 protein: CSVPTPGQDGYTF

J gene: TRBJ2-4
clone size: .
CDR3 length: 18
V gene: TRBV2
D gene: TRBD1
CDR3 DNA: TGTGCCAGCAGGGTCCGACAGACAGGGCTCCTAGCCAAAAACATTCAGTACTTC
CDR3 protein: CASRVRQTGLLAKNIQYF

J gene: TRBJ2-7
clone size: .
CDR3 length: 16
V gene: TRBV5-1
D gene: TRBD2
CDR3 DNA: TGCGCCAGCAGCTTCTTAGCGGGGATTAATTCCTACGAGCAGTACTTC
CDR3 protein: CASSFLAGINSYEQYF

J gene: TRBJ1-4
clone size: .
CDR3 length: 16
V gene: TRBV9
D gene: .
CDR3 DNA: TGTGCCAGCAGCGTAGGGATGACAGGCAATAATGAAAAACTGTTTTTT
CDR3 protein: CASSVGMTGNNEKLFF

J gene: TRBJ2-6
clone size: .
CDR3 length: 11
V gene: TRBV29-1
D gene: .
CDR3 DNA: TGCAGCGTTGCAGGGGCCAACGTCCTGACTTTC
CDR3 protein: CSVAGANVLTF

J gene: TRBJ1-2
clone size: .
CDR3 length: 15
V gene: TRBV5-1
D gene: TRBD1
CDR3 DNA: TGCGCCAGCAGCCCCGGACAGGGGGAAATCTATGGCTACACCTTC
CDR3 protein: CASSPGQGEIYGYTF

J gene: TRBJ1-5
clone size: .
CDR3 length: 14
V gene: TRBV7-9
D gene: .
CDR3 DNA: TGTGCCAGCAGTTCAGACTCACGTAGTCAGCCCCAGCATTTT
CDR3 protein: CASSSDSRSQPQHF

J gene: TRBJ1-1
clone size: .
CDR3 length: 15
V gene: TRBV4-2
D gene: .
CDR3 DNA: TGTGCCAGCAGCCAAGCTAACAGCTTGAACACTGAAGCTTTCTTT
CDR3 protein: CASSQANSLNTEAFF

J gene: TRBJ2-3
clone size: .
CDR3 length: 15
V gene: TRBV27
D gene: .
CDR3 DNA: TGTGCCAGCAGTTCCGGGTACTCTAGCACAGATACGCAGTATTTT
CDR3 protein: CASSSGYSSTDTQYF

J gene: TRBJ2-5
clone size: once
CDR3 length: 14
V gene: TRBV18
D gene: TRBD2
CDR3 DNA: TGTGCCAGCTCACCACCGAACGGGAGGGAGACCCAGTACTTC
CDR3 protein: CASSPPNGRETQYF